Listed here are 3 T cell receptor beta chains from one sample, sequenced in a study of CD8 T cells in Susac syndrome. Random hexamers were used to reverse transcribe an amount of roughly 0.45 to 1 ug RNA. TCRdb re-derived calls from the immunoSEQ multiplex PCR reads in MiXCR, one entry per CDR3 protein. This table has about 60,000 distinct CDR3 sequences, roughly nine tenths appearing once. The sequencing sample was made of CD8+ T cells from PBMCs. The receptors were sampled from a human donor in good health.

V and J are TRBV30 and TRBJ1-1; D perhaps matches TRBD1 (5 bases). The CDR3 is 13 amino acids. Germline V gives CDR1 GTSNPN, CDR2 SVGIG (reference sequence). Trimming removed 0 bases from V and 6 bases from J, with 11 bases in between. For the CDR3, the DNA is TGTGCCTGGAGTGTTGGGGGGTGGTCTGAAGCTTTCTTT. This gives the protein CAWSVGGWSEAFF.

This rearrangement joins TRBV30 to TRBJ1-2; no firm D call. V lost 4 bases and J 7 bases, leaving 10 bases between the germline ends. Germline-derived CDR1 and CDR2 are GTSNPN and SVGIG (reference sequence). This CDR3 contains 11 residues. CDR3 coding DNA: TGTGCCTGGATTGGTTATAGTGGCTACACCTTC. This codes for CAWIGYSGYTF.

The rearrangement joins TRBV27 to TRBJ1-1; the D is unclear. V was shortened by 5 bases and J by 0 bases, with 10 bases between the two germline ends. This CDR3 has 14 amino acids. Germline V CDR1 and CDR2: MNHEY, SMNVEV (reference sequence). CDR3 in DNA: TGTGCCAGCAGTCGGACGGGAATGAACACTGAAGCTTTCTTT. This gives the protein CASSRTGMNTEAFF.